This TCR beta chain appears in the sequencing data of a study of T cells in Graves' hyperthyroidism and ophthalmopathy. Study-level results: Model predictions of ophthalmopathy came a median roughly 6.4 months before onset. A model using 13 V-J features told ophthalmopathy apart from stable hyperthyroidism. Most expanded thyroid clonotypes above 0.001 also appeared in blood.

Regarding this clonotype: Its antigen is unidentified.

The TCR beta CDR3 regions underwent amplification using RNA transcripts as the source. First-round RT-PCR with HTBI primers amplified the TCR CDR3 region. TCRdb redid the calling of the multiplex PCR reads with MiXCR, one entry per CDR3 protein. Of 350,000 to 450,000 distinct CDR3 sequences in the sample, about a sixth were seen once. Trimming removed 3 bases from V and 7 bases from J; junction bases left unmatched: 5. This CDR3 has 15 amino acids. Germline V gives CDR1 LNHDA, CDR2 SQIVND (reference sequence). The chain is built from TRBV19 and TRBJ2-1; 11 nucleotides line up with TRBD2. Sequencing input: blood. This TCR derives from a woman in her 30s with Graves' hyperthyroidism that later progressed to Graves' ophthalmopathy. As DNA, the CDR3 is TGTGCCAGTAGTATTACCCCTAGCGGGAGGAATGAGCAGTTCTTC. Protein sequence: CASSITPSGRNEQFF.